The next 8 T cell receptor beta chains were all read from a single sample in a study of Graves' ophthalmopathy and Graves' hyperthyroidism. As the template, RNA transcripts were used to amplify TCR beta CDR3 regions. First-round RT-PCR with HTBI primers preceded a second-round multiplex PCR. TCRdb passed the multiplex PCR reads through MiXCR, listing each CDR3 protein once. The sample contains hundreds of thousands of distinct CDR3 sequences, 22% of which appear only once. The sequencing input was peripheral blood. These receptors all stem from a woman aged 18 to 35 with stable Graves' hyperthyroidism. Some clones in this sample may be carry-over from other donors' samples.

The genes are TRBV12-3 or TRBV12-4 and TRBJ2-7; no clear D gene. The germline V and J ends were trimmed by 7 bases and 6 bases, with 13 bases remaining between them. This CDR3 contains 12 residues. DNA of the CDR3: TGTGCCAGCACCCGCGAAGGGCCCGAGCAGTACTTC. It translates to CASTREGPEQYF.

Many counts were recorded for this clonotype. This chain links TRBV12-3 or TRBV12-4 with TRBJ1-2; TRBD1 agrees at 9 bases. Germline trimming cut 5 bases from V and 6 bases from J; bases unmatched to any gene: 10. The CDR3 is made up of 15 amino acids. This chain's CDR3 is CASSQQDRGLDGYTF. CDR3 DNA sequence: TGTGCCAGCAGTCAACAGGACAGGGGTTTGGATGGCTACACCTTC.

The sample holds many counts of this clonotype. The J gene is TRBJ1-5, the V gene TRBV6-2 or TRBV6-3; D perhaps matches TRBD1 (6 bases). V lost 6 bases and J lost 4, with 13 bases in between. Looked up from germline, CDR1 is MNHEY and CDR2 is SVGEGT. The CDR3 covers 14 residues. The CDR3 sequence: CASSRQVENQPQHF. The CDR3 DNA is TGTGCCAGCAGCCGACAGGTTGAGAATCAGCCCCAGCATTTT.

The J gene is TRBJ2-5, the V gene TRBV6-1; the match to TRBD2 covers 14 bases. Looked up from germline, CDR1 is MNHNS and CDR2 is SASEGT. With V trimmed by 7 bases and J by 7 bases, 8 bases remained unmatched. This CDR3 contains 15 residues. For the CDR3, the DNA is TGTGCCAGCAAACCGGGACTAGCGGGAGTTGGGACCCAGTACTTC. This translates into CASKPGLAGVGTQYF.

Worth noting for this clonotype: A read error may be the cause here, since a much bigger clone is one base away. V is TRBV12-5 and J is TRBJ2-7, with 9 bases matching TRBD1. CDR3 size: 12 residues. CDR1 is LGHNT and CDR2 is FRNRAP in the germline V gene. Unmatched junction bases numbered 3, after V lost 6 bases and J lost 6 bases. The CDR3 loop is CASGRTGVEQYV. CDR3 nucleotide sequence: TGTGCTAGTGGGAGGACAGGGGTCGAGCAGTACGTC.

This clonotype was picked up a small number of times. The chain combines TRBV7-2 with TRBJ2-5; D call uncertain. Germline assignment: CDR1 SGHTA and CDR2 FQGNSA. The V end lost 3 bases, the J end lost 4 bases, and 9 bases lay between the germline ends. CDR3 length equals 13 residues. This chain's CDR3 is CASSFYPRETQYF. The CDR3 DNA follows: TGTGCCAGCAGCTTTTATCCCCGAGAGACCCAGTACTTC.

This clonotype was counted many times. The chain recombines TRBV27 with TRBJ1-2, with D maybe TRBD1 (5 bases). The germline V and J ends were trimmed by 5 bases and 7 bases, with 14 bases remaining between them. This CDR3 spans 13 amino acids. CDR1 is MNHEY and CDR2 is SMNVEV in the germline V gene (reference sequence). The CDR3 sequence is CASSPDRLRGYTF. The CDR3, as DNA: TGTGCCAGCAGTCCTGACAGACTACGTGGCTACACCTTC.

There are many counts of this clonotype. The chain joins TRBV11-1 to TRBJ2-7, with 10 bases matching TRBD2. The CDR3 extends over 16 amino acids. V lost 4 bases, J lost 3 bases, and 9 bases stayed unmatched. CDR1 is SGHAT and CDR2 is FQDESV in the germline V gene (reference sequence). CDR3 sequence (DNA): TGTGCCAGCAGCTCAACCCATAGCGGGAGGTTCTACGAGCAGTACTTC. The encoded protein is CASSSTHSGRFYEQYF.